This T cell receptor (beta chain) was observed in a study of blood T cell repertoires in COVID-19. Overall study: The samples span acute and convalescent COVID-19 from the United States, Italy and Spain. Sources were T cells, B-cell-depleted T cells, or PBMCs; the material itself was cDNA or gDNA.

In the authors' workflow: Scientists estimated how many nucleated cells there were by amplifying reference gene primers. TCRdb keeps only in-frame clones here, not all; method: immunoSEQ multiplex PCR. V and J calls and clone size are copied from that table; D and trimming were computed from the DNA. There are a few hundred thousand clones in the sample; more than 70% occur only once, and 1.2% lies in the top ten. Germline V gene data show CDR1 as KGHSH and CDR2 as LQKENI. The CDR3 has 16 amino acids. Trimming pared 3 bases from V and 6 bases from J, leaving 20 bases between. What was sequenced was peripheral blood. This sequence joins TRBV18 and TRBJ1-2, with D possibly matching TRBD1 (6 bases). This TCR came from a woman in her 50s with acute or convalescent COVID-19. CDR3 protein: CASSPSRDTRSHGYTF. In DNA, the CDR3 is TGTGCCAGCTCACCGAGCCGGGACACCAGAAGCCATGGCTACACCTTC.